This T cell receptor (beta chain) was identified during a study of T cells in lung cancer brain metastases. The data were produced by immunoSEQ multiplex PCR, yet TCRdb's version contains in-frame clones alone and is incomplete. The sample gives some 5,100 clones, 84% of which show up once; about 6.2% is in the top ten. The CDR3 runs to 15 residues. J was trimmed by 4 bases and V by 2 bases; bases with no gene match: 8. Looked up from germline, CDR1 is SGHTA and CDR2 is FQGNSA. The sequence came from a man aged 50 to 59 with non-small cell lung cancer that had spread to the brain. The chain employs TRBV7-2 and TRBJ2-7; 7 nucleotides line up with TRBD2. The specimen sequenced was tumor tissue from a brain metastasis. CDR3 coding DNA: TGTGCCAGCAGCTTAACCCAGCGGGGAAGGTACGAGCAGTACTTC. This codes for CASSLTQRGRYEQYF.